This T cell receptor (beta chain) was observed in a study of cytomegalovirus exposure and HLA in healthy donors. This clone was found a few times. PCR used 60 Vbeta primers and 13 Jbeta primers. Libraries were prepared by immunoSEQ multiplex PCR; TCRdb keeps only in-frame clonotypes and omits some of them. The sample records some 140,000 clones, 70% to 80% being singletons. CDR3 size: 15 residues. Germline CDR1 is GTSNPN and CDR2 is SVGIG (reference sequence). V shed 3 bases and J 5 bases; nucleotides not matched to a gene: 10. This clonotype was obtained from a man younger than 45 in good health and CMV-seropositive. Input material: PBMCs. This sequence joins TRBV30 and TRBJ2-7; TRBD2 agrees at 10 bases. The CDR3, as DNA: TGTGCCTGGAGACATCTAGCGGGAGCCGGGAACGAGCAGTACTTC. This translates into CAWRHLAGAGNEQYF.